A selection of T cell receptor beta chains follows, all from one sample in a study of PD-L1 blockade in urothelial cancer. Measured with immunoSEQ multiplex PCR; TCRdb has only the in-frame clones, and not every one. The sample lists under 130,000 clones, approximately 85% occurring once. The material sequenced was PBMCs, taken around atezolizumab (anti-PD-L1) treatment. The receptors were gathered from a man aged 50 to 59 with urothelial cancer. The CDR3 runs from the conserved cysteine through the conserved F or W. D genes are given only for firm matches.

D	V	J	CDR3	DNA
TRBD2	TRBV14	TRBJ2-1	CASSPFPGLRSSYNEQFF	TGTGCCAGCAGCCCTTTCCCGGGACTAAGGAGCTCCTACAATGAGCAGTTCTTC
-	TRBV23-1	TRBJ1-1	CASSHPRGNTEAFF	TGCGCCAGCAGTCATCCCAGGGGGAACACTGAAGCTTTCTTT
-	TRBV2	TRBJ1-1	CASSYLGQRNTEAFF	TGTGCCAGCAGCTACTTGGGGCAGCGGAACACTGAAGCTTTCTTT
TRBD1	TRBV28	TRBJ2-7	CASSNRDRGGYEQYF	TGTGCCAGCAGTAACCGGGACAGGGGCGGGTACGAGCAGTACTTC
-	TRBV30	TRBJ2-1	CAWSAQNLNSYNEQFF	TGTGCCTGGAGTGCCCAAAACTTAAACTCCTACAATGAGCAGTTCTTC
-	TRBV18	TRBJ1-1	CASSPARVNTEAFF	TGTGCCAGCTCACCAGCCCGGGTGAACACTGAAGCTTTCTTT
-	TRBV15	TRBJ1-1	CATSPRQITEAFF	TGTGCCACCAGCCCGCGACAAATCACTGAAGCTTTCTTT
-	TRBV28	TRBJ2-1	CASSPVSYNEQFF	TGTGCCAGCAGTCCGGTCTCCTACAATGAGCAGTTCTTC
-	TRBV5-6	TRBJ1-3	CASSRNRRETIYF	TGTGCCAGCAGCAGGAACCGGCGGGAGACCATATATTTT
-	TRBV21-1	TRBJ2-7	CASSKSSTGNYEQYF	TGTGCCAGCAGCAAGTCTTCGACAGGGAACTACGAGCAGTACTTC
-	TRBV29-1	TRBJ1-5	CSVEDAGLKEGQPQHF	TGCAGCGTTGAAGATGCGGGACTAAAAGAGGGTCAGCCCCAGCATTTT
-	TRBV7-9	TRBJ2-3	CASSLGQRETDTQYF	TGTGCCAGCAGCTTGGGCCAACGTGAGACAGATACGCAGTATTTT
TRBD1	TRBV28	TRBJ1-2	CASSITGAGGYTF	TGTGCCAGCAGTATTACAGGGGCGGGCGGCTACACCTTC
-	TRBV18	TRBJ2-7	CASSPLDSSYEQYF	TGTGCCAGCTCACCGCTCGACAGCTCCTACGAGCAGTACTTC
-	TRBV6-7	TRBJ2-1	CASSYKGENEQFF	TGTGCCAGCAGTTACAAAGGGGAAAATGAGCAGTTCTTC